The 30 T cell receptor beta chains below come from one sample, sequenced in a study of cytomegalovirus exposure and HLA in healthy donors. The PCR employed 60 Vbeta primers together with 13 Jbeta primers. The data were produced by immunoSEQ multiplex PCR, yet TCRdb's version contains in-frame clones alone and is incomplete. Of around 170,000 clones listed, 65% to 80% were seen once; the top ten hold roughly 2.5%. Sequenced material: PBMCs. The receptor source for this set is a young woman in good health and CMV-seropositive.

V usage is TRBV7-2 and J usage is TRBJ2-5; D might be TRBD2 (5 bases). The V gene lost 5 bases and the J gene lost 7 bases, with 20 bases spanning the gap. Germline-derived CDR1 and CDR2 are SGHTA and FQGNSA. The CDR3 is made up of 15 amino acids. CDR3 loop: CASSHRRPRVGTQYF. As DNA, the CDR3 is TGTGCCAGCAGCCACCGAAGACCGAGGGTAGGGACCCAGTACTTC. The full variable domain, with the rest looked up from reference TRBV7-2 and TRBJ2-5, is GAGVSQSPSNKVTEKGKDVELRCDPISGHTALYWYRQSLGQGLEFLIYFQGNSAPDKSGLPSDRFSAERTGGSVSTLTIQRTQQEDSAVYLCASSHRRPRVGTQYFGPGTRLLVL.

The chain joins TRBV6-5 to TRBJ1-2; D gene unclear. With 2 bases removed from V and 8 bases from J, the gap between germline ends came to 12 bases. Per germline, CDR1 MNHEY and CDR2 SVGAGI. The length of the CDR3 is 13 residues. The CDR3 DNA reads as TGTGCCAGCAGTTACCCGCTGGGAGGCGGCTACACCTTC. Protein sequence: CASSYPLGGGYTF.

The CDR3 sequence is CASSPQGRGADEQYF. The CDR3 DNA follows: TGTGCCAGCAGCCCCCAGGGGCGGGGGGCGGACGAGCAGTACTTC. V is TRBV9 and J is TRBJ2-7, with 8 bases that match TRBD2. The CDR3 length is 15 residues. The J segment lost 5 bases and the V segment lost 4 bases, leaving 11 bases of the junction unmatched. Germline lookup yields CDR1 SGDLS and CDR2 YYNGEE.

The rearrangement links TRBV6-1 to TRBJ1-1; the match to TRBD1 covers 7 bases. Germline V gene sequence: CDR1 MNHNS, CDR2 SASEGT. After removal of 6 bases from V and 2 bases from J, the junction contained 9 bases not matched to a gene. CDR3 size: 15 residues. The CDR3 region has the DNA TGTGCCAGCAGCAGGGGGTTACTTGCCAACACTGAAGCTTTCTTT. Amino acids: CASSRGLLANTEAFF.

V is TRBV4-2 and J is TRBJ2-7, with TRBD1 as a possible D gene (6 bases). V lost 8 bases to trimming and J lost 9 bases, with 11 bases between them. Looked up from germline, CDR1 is LGHNA and CDR2 is YNFKEQ. The CDR3 consists of 10 residues. In DNA, the CDR3 is TGTGCCAGCGGGCAGGACAGGCAGTACTTC. Translating it yields CASGQDRQYF.

This clone was detected a few times. V gene TRBV6-1 combines with J gene TRBJ2-2; D perhaps matches TRBD2 (6 bases). The V end was cut by 4 bases, the J end by 2 bases, with 17 bases between. Germline loops: CDR1 MNHNS, CDR2 SASEGT. The CDR3 sequence is 17 residues long. This CDR3 reads CASSAFGGDTNTGELFF. The CDR3 DNA reads TGTGCCAGCAGTGCATTCGGGGGAGACACCAACACCGGGGAGCTGTTTTTT.

V and J are TRBV28 and TRBJ1-2; D is perhaps TRBD1 (5 bases). Between the trimmed V and J ends, which lost 9 bases and 0 bases, there was a span of 14 bases. The CDR3 has 14 amino acids. From germline, CDR1 is MDHEN and CDR2 SYDVKM. CDR3 bases: TGTGCCAGTCAGGGTTATTCAGCTAACTATGGCTACACCTTC. Amino acid sequence: CASQGYSANYGYTF.

This chain joins TRBV7-9 and TRBJ2-3, with D unclear. Looked up from germline, CDR1 is SEHNR and CDR2 is FQNEAQ (reference sequence). V was pared by 1 base and J by 1 base, with 6 bases between. The CDR3 length is 14 residues. CDR3 region: CASSLELRTDTQYF. As DNA, the CDR3 is TGTGCCAGCAGCTTAGAGCTCCGCACAGATACGCAGTATTTT.

This chain connects TRBV2 to TRBJ1-3; the D is unclear. V lost 6 bases to trimming and J lost 0 bases, with 9 bases between them. From germline, CDR1 is SNHLY and CDR2 FYNNEI. The CDR3 sequence is 14 residues long. This CDR3 reads CASRLEASGNTIYF. CDR3 sequence (DNA): TGTGCCAGCAGACTGGAGGCCTCTGGAAACACCATATATTTT.

This clone has only one observation. The chain is built from TRBV2 and TRBJ2-3; D perhaps matches TRBD2 (6 bases). V dropped 8 bases and J dropped 3 bases, with 18 bases sitting between them. The germline gives CDR1 SNHLY, CDR2 FYNNEI. The length of the CDR3 is 15 residues. As DNA, the CDR3 is TGTGCCAGCCAAGTGGGGGGATGGAAAACAGATACGCAGTATTTT. As protein: CASQVGGWKTDTQYF.

The CDR3 loop reads CSAPRGREQFF. The CDR3 DNA reads TGCAGTGCCCCAAGAGGGAGGGAGCAGTTCTTC. The chain combines TRBV20-1 with TRBJ2-1, with D possibly TRBD2 on 6 matching bases. CDR1 is DFQATT and CDR2 is SNEGSKA in the germline V gene (reference sequence). This CDR3 region has 11 residues. Trimming pared 6 bases from V and 10 bases from J, leaving 13 bases between.

The chain carries TRBV4-1 and TRBJ2-1; 9 nucleotides match TRBD2. V dropped 0 bases and J dropped 3; count of bases not matched to a gene: 0. CDR1 and CDR2 from the germline V gene are MGHRA and YSYEKL. The CDR3 consists of 15 residues. The CDR3 loop reads CASSQERGGYNEQFF. The CDR3 nucleotides are TGCGCCAGCAGCCAAGAGCGGGGGGGCTACAATGAGCAGTTCTTC.

The V gene is TRBV7-8, the J gene TRBJ1-2, with D hard to call. The CDR3 is 13 residues long. Germline V gene data show CDR1 as SGHVS and CDR2 as FQNEAQ. V was clipped by 1 base and J by 8 bases, with 11 bases between them. The CDR3 nucleotides read TGTGCCAGCAGCTTAGGTGCGGGGAGCGGCTACACCTTC. This sequence encodes CASSLGAGSGYTF.

This clone was counted between two and nine times. The chain has TRBV28 and TRBJ1-5; 7 nucleotides align to TRBD1. Germline V gene sequence: CDR1 MDHEN, CDR2 SYDVKM. The CDR3 runs to 18 residues. Trimming cost V 4 bases and J 5 bases; bases outside gene matches: 17. The CDR3 sequence is CASSSLWGPGQRDQPQHF. In DNA form, the CDR3 reads TGTGCCAGCAGTTCCCTATGGGGACCGGGACAGAGAGATCAGCCCCAGCATTTT.

The J gene is TRBJ1-2, the V gene TRBV29-1; D is uncertain. CDR3 length equals 14 residues. Germline V gene data show CDR1 as SQVTM and CDR2 as ANQGSEA. V dropped 6 bases and J dropped 1 base, with 15 bases sitting between them. CDR3 DNA sequence: TGCAGCGTCATAAACCGCGGGGATAACTATGGCTACACCTTC. Translated, it gives CSVINRGDNYGYTF.

The gene calls are TRBV5-1 and TRBJ2-1; the match to TRBD2 covers 8 bases. The CDR3 extends over 16 amino acids. J lost 3 bases, V lost 0 bases, and 5 bases had no gene match. Per germline, CDR1 SGHRS and CDR2 YFSETQ. The CDR3 spells CASSLVLADFYNEQFF. The CDR3 coding sequence is TGCGCCAGCAGCTTGGTACTAGCGGACTTCTACAATGAGCAGTTCTTC.

The chain uses TRBV7-2 and TRBJ1-2, with D unresolved. V was shortened by 5 bases and J by 7 bases, with 8 bases between the two germline ends. CDR1 is SGHTA, CDR2 FQGNSA, per germline. The CDR3 is 11 amino acids. CDR3 amino acids: CASSLMSGYTF. CDR3 DNA: TGTGCCAGCAGCCTTATGAGTGGCTACACCTTC.

A single count supports this clone. One end of the junction is discordant with germline, which a read error may explain. The gene calls are TRBV4-1 and TRBJ1-2, with a tentative D call TRBD1 (6 bases). The length of the CDR3 is 15 residues. Germline loops: CDR1 MGHRA, CDR2 YSYEKL. The CDR3 sequence: CVSSQDDRPNYGYTF. In nucleotides, the CDR3 is TGCGTCAGCAGCCAGGATGACAGGCCTAACTATGGCTACACCTTC.

The chain employs TRBV25-1 and TRBJ1-4; D is unresolved. There are 12 residues in the CDR3. Germline assignment: CDR1 MGHDK and CDR2 SYGVNS. Trimming took 3 bases from V and 4 from J, leaving 3 bases between them. CDR3 DNA: TGTGCCAGCAGTGACGGTAATGAAAAACTGTTTTTT. Translation gives CASSDGNEKLFF.

The chain links TRBV7-2 to TRBJ2-1, with D possibly TRBD2 on 6 matching bases. Germline lookup yields CDR1 SGHTA and CDR2 FQGNSA. Trimming cost V 5 bases and J 1 base, with 9 bases left between them. This CDR3 region has 14 residues. CDR3 sequence (DNA): TGTGCCAGCAGCATGCTAGCGTCCTACAATGAGCAGTTCTTC. Amino acids: CASSMLASYNEQFF.

J is TRBJ2-7 and V is TRBV7-9, with 8 bases matching TRBD1. The CDR3 is 15 residues long. Per germline, CDR1 SEHNR and CDR2 FQNEAQ (reference sequence). Trimming removed 3 bases from V and 3 bases from J; junction bases left unmatched: 7. The CDR3 DNA sequence: TGTGCCAGCAGCTTGTCCGGGACAGGTAACTACGAGCAGTACTTC. Protein sequence: CASSLSGTGNYEQYF.

The chain employs TRBV7-2 and TRBJ1-2; 9 nucleotides agree with TRBD1. The CDR3 runs to 15 residues. CDR1 and CDR2 from the germline V gene are SGHTA and FQGNSA. The J segment lost 3 bases and the V segment lost 5 bases, leaving 7 bases of the junction unmatched. This CDR3 reads CASSLHRDRDYGYTF. CDR3 DNA sequence: TGTGCCAGCAGCCTACACCGGGACAGGGACTATGGCTACACCTTC.

V usage is TRBV7-8 and J usage is TRBJ2-1; D is ambiguous. The CDR3 has 14 residues. The V gene lost 1 base and the J gene lost 7 bases, with 11 bases spanning the gap. Germline CDR1 reads SGHVS; CDR2 reads FQNEAQ. The chain's CDR3 is CASSLDRPTNEQFF. CDR3 DNA sequence: TGTGCCAGCAGCTTAGACCGCCCGACAAATGAGCAGTTCTTC.

DNA for the CDR3: TGTGCCAGCAGCTTTGGCAGGGGTAACACCATATATTTT. Protein product: CASSFGRGNTIYF. The V call is TRBV11-3, the J call TRBJ1-3, with D perhaps TRBD1 (6 bases). The CDR3 runs 13 residues. The V end was cut by 3 bases, the J end by 7 bases, with 10 bases between. Germline V gene sequence: CDR1 SGHNT, CDR2 YENEEA.

V gene TRBV6-5 combines with J gene TRBJ2-5, with D possibly being TRBD1 (6 bases). The CDR3 totals 15 residues. V lost 5 bases to trimming and J lost 1 base, with 14 bases between them. In germline, CDR1 is MNHEY, CDR2 SVGAGI. The CDR3 sequence is CASSVETGSQETQYF. DNA of the CDR3: TGTGCCAGCAGTGTCGAAACAGGGAGCCAAGAGACCCAGTACTTC.

The chain uses TRBV7-2 and TRBJ1-1; a possible D gene is TRBD1 (5 bases). Germline values: CDR1 SGHTA, CDR2 FQGNSA. Trimming pared 2 bases from V and 6 bases from J, leaving 10 bases between. The CDR3 has 13 residues. This CDR3 is CASSLTRGSEAFF. CDR3 nucleotides: TGTGCCAGCAGCTTAACAAGGGGCTCTGAAGCTTTCTTT.

The V and J genes are TRBV6-9 and TRBJ1-5; 9 bases agree with TRBD1. CDR3 length equals 17 residues. The germline gives CDR1 MNHGY, CDR2 SVAAGI. V shed 6 bases, J shed 6 bases, and the junction held 15 bases outside the gene matches. CDR3 sequence reads: CASSTRDRDLFGQPQHF. CDR3 sequence (DNA): TGTGCCAGCAGCACTCGGGACAGGGACCTCTTTGGTCAGCCCCAGCATTTT.

The chain couples TRBV6-1 to TRBJ2-3; 11 bases match TRBD2. CDR1 is MNHNS and CDR2 is SASEGT in the germline V gene. J was trimmed by 3 bases and V by 2 bases; bases with no gene match: 4. CDR3 length: 16 residues. As DNA, the CDR3 is TGTGCCAGCAGTGAAACTAGCGGGGGACTTACAGATACGCAGTATTTT. Translating it yields CASSETSGGLTDTQYF.

J is TRBJ1-2 and V is TRBV28, with D maybe TRBD1 (6 bases). CDR1 and CDR2 from the germline V gene are MDHEN and SYDVKM. Trimming left V 8 bases short and J 0 bases short, with 13 bases between. This CDR3 is built from 14 residues. The CDR3: CASFEGDANYGYTF. The DNA for the CDR3 is TGTGCCAGCTTTGAGGGGGATGCTAACTATGGCTACACCTTC.

This chain links TRBV4-1 with TRBJ2-5; possibly TRBD2 for D (6 bases). Germline assignment: CDR1 MGHRA and CDR2 YSYEKL. This CDR3 spans 16 amino acids. V was trimmed by 5 bases and J by 1 base, leaving 17 bases between them. The DNA for the CDR3 is TGCGCCAGCAGCGCGCCGGGGAGGAGGCTCCAAGAGACCCAGTACTTC. Protein: CASSAPGRRLQETQYF.